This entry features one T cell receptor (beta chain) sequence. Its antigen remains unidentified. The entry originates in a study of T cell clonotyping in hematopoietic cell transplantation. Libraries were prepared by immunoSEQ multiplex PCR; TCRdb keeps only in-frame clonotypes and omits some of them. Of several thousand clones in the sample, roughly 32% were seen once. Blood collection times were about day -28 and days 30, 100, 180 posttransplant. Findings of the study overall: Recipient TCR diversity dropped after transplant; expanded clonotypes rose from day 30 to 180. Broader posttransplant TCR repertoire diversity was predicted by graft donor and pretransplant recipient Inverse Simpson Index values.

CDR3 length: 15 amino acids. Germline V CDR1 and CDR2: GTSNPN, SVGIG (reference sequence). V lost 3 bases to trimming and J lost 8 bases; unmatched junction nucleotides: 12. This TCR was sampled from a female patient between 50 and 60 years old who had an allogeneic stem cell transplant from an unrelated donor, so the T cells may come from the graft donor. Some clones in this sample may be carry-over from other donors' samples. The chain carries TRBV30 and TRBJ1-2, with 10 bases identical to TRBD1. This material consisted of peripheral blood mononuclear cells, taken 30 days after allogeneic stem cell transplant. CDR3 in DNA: TGTGCCTGGAGCGGGCTTGACAGGGGGCATCGCGGCTACACCTTC. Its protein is CAWSGLDRGHRGYTF.